The 2 T cell receptor beta chains below come from one sample, sequenced in a study of blood T cell repertoires in COVID-19. Sequencing used immunoSEQ multiplex PCR; TCRdb keeps in-frame clones, though not all of them. In the table there are some 59,000 clones, about three quarters of which are singletons. The specimen was peripheral blood. The receptor source for this set is a man aged 30-40 years with COVID-19, enrolled during active disease.

The V gene is TRBV19, the J gene TRBJ1-1; 9 nucleotides agree with TRBD1. Losses at the gene ends were 5 bases for V and 5 bases for J; bases not matched to a gene: 3. Germline lookup yields CDR1 LNHDA and CDR2 SQIVND (reference sequence). The CDR3 is 13 amino acids. The CDR3 reads CASSEGQGTEAFF. Written as DNA, the CDR3 is TGTGCCAGTAGTGAGGGACAGGGAACTGAAGCTTTCTTT.

The V call is TRBV2, the J call TRBJ1-4; D remains ambiguous. Trimming took 10 bases from V and 0 from J, leaving 6 bases between them. The germline V gene encodes CDR1 SNHLY and CDR2 FYNNEI. The CDR3 length is 12 residues. As DNA, the CDR3 is TGTGCCACCCAGGCAACTAATGAAAAACTGTTTTTT. The encoded protein is CATQATNEKLFF.